What follows describes a single TCR beta chain. Its antigen is unidentified. The V gene's germline CDR1 is SGHKS and CDR2 YYEKEE (reference sequence). CDR3 length: 16 residues. J gave up 4 bases and V 0 bases, and 9 bases lay outside the gene matches. This specimen belongs to a study of graft-versus-host responses after intestinal transplantation. Study-level background: Induction with anti-thymocyte globulin, then tacrolimus and steroids for around three years, was given to all recipients.

General study findings and limits: Declines in HvG clones occurring early post-transplant were associated with peak circulating GvH clone levels.

Sequencing used immunoSEQ multiplex PCR; TCRdb keeps in-frame clones, though not all of them. The data show about 93,000 clones, roughly 91% seen once. The source of this sequence is a human donor who received an intestinal transplant. The genes are TRBV5-5 and TRBJ1-1, with 7 bases fitting TRBD1. The material was unstimulated CD8+ T cells sorted from spleen or lymph node cells, obtained before intestinal transplant. CDR3 in amino acids: CASSLGGDSLLTEAFF. For the CDR3, the DNA is TGTGCCAGCAGCTTGGGGGGGGACAGCCTACTCACTGAAGCTTTCTTT.